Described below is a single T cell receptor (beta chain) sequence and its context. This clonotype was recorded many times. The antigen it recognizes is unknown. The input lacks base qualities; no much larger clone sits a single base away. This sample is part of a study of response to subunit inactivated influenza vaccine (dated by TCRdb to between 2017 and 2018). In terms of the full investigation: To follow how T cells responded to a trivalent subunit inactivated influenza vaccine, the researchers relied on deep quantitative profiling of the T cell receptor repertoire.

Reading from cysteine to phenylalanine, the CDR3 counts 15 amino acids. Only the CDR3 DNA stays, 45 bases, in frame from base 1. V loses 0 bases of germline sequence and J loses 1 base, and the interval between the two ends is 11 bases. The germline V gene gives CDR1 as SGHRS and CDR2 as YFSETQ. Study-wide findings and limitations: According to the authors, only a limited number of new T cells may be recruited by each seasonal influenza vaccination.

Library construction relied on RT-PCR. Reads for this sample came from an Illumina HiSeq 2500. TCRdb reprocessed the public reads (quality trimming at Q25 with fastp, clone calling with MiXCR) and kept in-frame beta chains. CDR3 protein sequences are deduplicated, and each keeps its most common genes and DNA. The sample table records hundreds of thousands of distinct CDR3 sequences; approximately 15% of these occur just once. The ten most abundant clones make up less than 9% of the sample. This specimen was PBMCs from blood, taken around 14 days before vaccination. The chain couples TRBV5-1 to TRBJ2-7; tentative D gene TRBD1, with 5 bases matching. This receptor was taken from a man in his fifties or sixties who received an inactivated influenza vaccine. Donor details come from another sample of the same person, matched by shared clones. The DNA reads TGCGCCAGCAGCTTGGTGAACAGGCGTTCCTACGAGCAGTACTTC. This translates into CASSLVNRRSYEQYF.